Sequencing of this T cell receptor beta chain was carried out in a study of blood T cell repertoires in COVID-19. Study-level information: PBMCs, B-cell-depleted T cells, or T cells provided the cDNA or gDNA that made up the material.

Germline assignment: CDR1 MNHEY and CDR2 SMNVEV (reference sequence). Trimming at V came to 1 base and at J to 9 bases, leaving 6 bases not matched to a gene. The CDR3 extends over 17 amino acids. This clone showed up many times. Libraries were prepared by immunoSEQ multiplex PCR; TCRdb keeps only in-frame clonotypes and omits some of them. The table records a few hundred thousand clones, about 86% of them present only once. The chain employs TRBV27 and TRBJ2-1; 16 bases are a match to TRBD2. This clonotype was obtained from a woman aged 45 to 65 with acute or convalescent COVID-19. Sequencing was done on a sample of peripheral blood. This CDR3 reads CASSLFQGLAGGGEQFF. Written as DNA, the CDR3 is TGTGCCAGCAGTTTATTCCAGGGACTAGCGGGAGGGGGTGAGCAGTTCTTC.